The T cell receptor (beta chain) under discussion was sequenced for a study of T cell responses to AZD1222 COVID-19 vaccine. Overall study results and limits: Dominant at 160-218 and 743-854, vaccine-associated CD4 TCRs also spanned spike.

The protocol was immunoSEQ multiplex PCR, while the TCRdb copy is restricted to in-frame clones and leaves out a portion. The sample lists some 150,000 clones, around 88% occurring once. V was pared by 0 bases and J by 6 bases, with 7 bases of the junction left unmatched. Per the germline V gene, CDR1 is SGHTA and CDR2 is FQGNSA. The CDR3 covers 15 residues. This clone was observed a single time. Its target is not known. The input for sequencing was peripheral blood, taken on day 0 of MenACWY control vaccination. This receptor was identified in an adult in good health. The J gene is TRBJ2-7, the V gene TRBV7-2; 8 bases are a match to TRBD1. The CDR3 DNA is TGTGCCAGCAGCTTAGCTGCCGGGACAGGATCCGAGCAGTACTTC. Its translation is CASSLAAGTGSEQYF.